Sequencing of this T cell receptor beta chain was carried out in a study of Tregs in tolerant kidney transplant recipients. The CDR3 extends over 15 amino acids. Germline V gene sequence: CDR1 SGHRS, CDR2 YFSETQ. With 2 bases clipped from V and 0 bases from J, the junction kept 4 bases outside the gene matches. Recipients received nonmyeloablative bone marrow transplants from related graft donors, with transient mixed chimerism. Thawed PBMCs were FACS-sorted into unstimulated CD4+CD25+CD127- regulatory T cells, CD4+CD25- non-regulatory cells, CD4 and CD8 cells. The assay was immunoSEQ multiplex PCR, and TCRdb's table has in-frame clones only and misses some. The data show 20,000 to 25,000 clones, over 70% seen once.

This chain connects TRBV5-1 to TRBJ2-7, with TRBD1 matching over 8 bases. The receptor was derived from a human patient who received a combined kidney and bone marrow transplant. Part of the T cells may come from the graft donor. Material: CD8+ T cells from blood (PBMCs), obtained 6 months after the transplant. The CDR3 coding sequence is TGCGCCAGCAGCTTCTCGACAGGGGCCTCCTACGAGCAGTACTTC. Its translation: CASSFSTGASYEQYF.